The clone carrying this T cell receptor beta chain has just a few counts. The entry originates in a study of spatial heterogeneity in lung cancer. Study-wide context: The count of detected beta-chain sequences consistently exceeded that of alpha-chain sequences.

A distinct unique molecular identifier was carried by each TCR cDNA molecule. TCRdb recomputed calls from the 5' RACE reads with MiXCR, one row per CDR3 protein. The table records under 50,000 distinct CDR3 sequences, 5% to 5.5% of them present only once. Germline lookup yields CDR1 SGHNT and CDR2 YYREEE (reference sequence). Unmatched junction bases numbered 7, after V lost 4 bases and J lost 2 bases. This CDR3 region has 15 residues. Time point: sample taken at primary tumor resection. Donors were some 72 untreated early-stage non-small cell lung cancer patients. The study sequenced unsorted whole RNA from tumor, nontumor lung or frozen PBMC.

J is TRBJ2-7 and V is TRBV5-4; TRBD1 matches 9 bases. The receptor's source is a female donor with early-stage non-small cell lung cancer. The starting material was PBMCs, obtained at surgery. CDR3 DNA: TGTGCCAGCAGCGACAGGGGGGAGCCCCCCTACGAGCAGTACTTC. Translating it yields CASSDRGEPPYEQYF.